This entry describes one TCR beta chain. The record originates from a study of shared T cell receptors in the human thymus. V lost 4 bases and J lost 2; bases outside the gene matches: 11. This CDR3 has 19 residues. CDR1 and CDR2 (germline): SGHDN, FVKESK. TCRdb keeps only in-frame clones here, not all; method: immunoSEQ multiplex PCR. The table has 500,000 to 550,000 clones, around 82% seen once. These data were likewise used in another study, on human thymus T cells. Turning to that study: Thymus tissue was removed during corrective cardiac surgery.

The receptor's source is a boy under two years old with a congenital heart defect. V is TRBV14 and J is TRBJ2-1; 13 bases are a match to TRBD2. What was sequenced was thymocytes. This CDR3 reads CASSPQARTSGSPYNEQFF. The CDR3 nucleotides read TGTGCCAGCAGCCCACAAGCACGGACTAGCGGGAGCCCCTACAATGAGCAGTTCTTC.